The source of this T cell receptor (beta chain) is a study of blood T cell repertoires in COVID-19. Trimming took 9 bases from V and 11 from J; bases not matched to a gene: 6. The germline CDR1 and CDR2 sequences are MNHEY and SVGAGI. The length of the CDR3 is 12 residues. Assay: immunoSEQ multiplex PCR; the TCRdb copy retains only in-frame clones and omits some. The repertoire includes about 300,000 clones, around 84% of them detected once, and roughly 4% sits in the top ten. Material: PBMCs or T cells enriched from blood (not recorded which). The chain uses TRBV6-5 and TRBJ1-6, with 8 bases that match TRBD1. The TCR sequence derives from a man younger than 40 who had recovered from COVID-19. CDR3 sequence: CARDPRGPPLHF. The CDR3 coding sequence is TGTGCCAGGGACCCCAGGGGGCCACCCCTCCACTTT.